This entry features one T cell receptor beta chain sequence. The antigen is unknown. The data stem from a study of beta chain features in type 1 diabetes. Findings and caveats of the study: Among all four CD4+ subsets, Type 1 diabetes patients had TCRB CDR3s that were moderately but significantly shorter. Resolution of whether HLA type affects TCRB rearrangement was not achieved here.

The authors reverse transcribed all of the isolated RNA, so sequencing captured expressed TCRB transcripts. Sequencing was performed with immunoSEQ multiplex PCR; in TCRdb, only in-frame clones are kept and a portion is missing. This sample has some 45,000 clones, with around 71% found just once. Germline V gives CDR1 MNHNS, CDR2 SASEGT. V gave up 5 bases and J gave up 7 bases; unmatched junction bases: 11. This CDR3 has 15 amino acids. Sample: Tregs from blood. The V call is TRBV6-1, the J call TRBJ2-5, with 9 bases lining up with TRBD2. The source is a woman in her late teens or twenties with type 1 diabetes. The CDR3 coding sequence is TGTGCCAGCAGTTCACCTAGCGGGGCCGGAGGGACCCAGTACTTC. Amino acids: CASSSPSGAGGTQYF.